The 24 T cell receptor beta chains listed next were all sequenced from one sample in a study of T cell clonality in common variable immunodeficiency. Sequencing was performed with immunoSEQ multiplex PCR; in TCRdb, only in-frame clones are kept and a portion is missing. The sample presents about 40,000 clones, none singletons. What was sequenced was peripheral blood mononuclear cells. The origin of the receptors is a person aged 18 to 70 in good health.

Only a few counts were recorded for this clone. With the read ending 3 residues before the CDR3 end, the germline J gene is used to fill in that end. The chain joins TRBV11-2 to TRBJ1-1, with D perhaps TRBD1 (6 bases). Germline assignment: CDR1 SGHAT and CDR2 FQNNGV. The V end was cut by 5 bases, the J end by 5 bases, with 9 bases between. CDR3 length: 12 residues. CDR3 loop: CASSTRGTEAFF. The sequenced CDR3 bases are TGTGCCAGCAGCACTAGGGGGACTGAA.

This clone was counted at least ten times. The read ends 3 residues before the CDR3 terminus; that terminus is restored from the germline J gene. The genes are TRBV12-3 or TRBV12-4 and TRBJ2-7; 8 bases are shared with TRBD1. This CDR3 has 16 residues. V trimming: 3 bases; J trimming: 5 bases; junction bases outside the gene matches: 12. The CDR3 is CASSFASDRALDEQYF. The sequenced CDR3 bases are TGTGCCAGCAGTTTCGCCTCGGACAGGGCCCTGGACGAG.

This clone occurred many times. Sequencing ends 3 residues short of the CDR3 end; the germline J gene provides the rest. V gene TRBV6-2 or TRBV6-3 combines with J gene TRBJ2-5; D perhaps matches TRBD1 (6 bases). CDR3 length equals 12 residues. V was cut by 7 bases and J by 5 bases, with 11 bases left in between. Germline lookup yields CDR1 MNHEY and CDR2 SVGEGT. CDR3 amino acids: CASTPGAETQYF. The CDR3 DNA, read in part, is TGTGCCAGCACCCCAGGGGCGGAGACC.

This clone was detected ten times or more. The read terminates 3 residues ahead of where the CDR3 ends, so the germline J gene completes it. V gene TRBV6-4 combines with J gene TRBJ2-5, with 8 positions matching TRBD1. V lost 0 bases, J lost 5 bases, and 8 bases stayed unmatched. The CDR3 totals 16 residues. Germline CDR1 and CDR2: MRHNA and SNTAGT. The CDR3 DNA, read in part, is TGTGCCAGCAGTGACTCGGGAGGACAGGGAGTTGAGACC. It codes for CASSDSGGQGVET. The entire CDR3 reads CASSDSGGQGVETQYF.

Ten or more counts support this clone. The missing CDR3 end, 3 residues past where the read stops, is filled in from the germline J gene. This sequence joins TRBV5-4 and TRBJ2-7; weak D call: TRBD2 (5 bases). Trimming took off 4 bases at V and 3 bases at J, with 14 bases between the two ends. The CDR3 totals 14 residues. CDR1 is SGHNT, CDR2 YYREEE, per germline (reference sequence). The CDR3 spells CASSRRTGDYEQYF. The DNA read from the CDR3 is TGTGCCAGCAGCCGGAGGACTGGAGACTACGAG.

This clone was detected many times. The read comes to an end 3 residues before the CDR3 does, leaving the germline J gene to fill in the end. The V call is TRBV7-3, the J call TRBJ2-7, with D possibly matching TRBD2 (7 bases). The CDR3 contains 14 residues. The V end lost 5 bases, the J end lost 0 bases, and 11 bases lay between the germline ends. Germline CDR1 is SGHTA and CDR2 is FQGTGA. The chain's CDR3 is CASSPRGASYEQYF. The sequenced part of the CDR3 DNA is TGTGCCAGCAGCCCCCGGGGGGCCTCCTACGAG.

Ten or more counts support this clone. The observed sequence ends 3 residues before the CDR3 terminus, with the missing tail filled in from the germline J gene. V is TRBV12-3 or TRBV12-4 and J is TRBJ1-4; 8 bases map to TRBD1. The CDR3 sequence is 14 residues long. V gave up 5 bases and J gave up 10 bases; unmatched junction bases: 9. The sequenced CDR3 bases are TGTGCCAGCAGTGAAGGACAGGGCTTCGTAAAA. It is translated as CASSEGQGFVK. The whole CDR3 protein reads CASSEGQGFVKLFF.

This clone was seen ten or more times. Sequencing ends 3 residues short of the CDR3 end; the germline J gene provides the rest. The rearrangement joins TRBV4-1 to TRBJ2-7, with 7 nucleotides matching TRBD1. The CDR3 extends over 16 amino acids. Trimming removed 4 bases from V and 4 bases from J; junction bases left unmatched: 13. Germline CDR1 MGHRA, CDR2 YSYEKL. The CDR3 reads CASSPWKGTETYEQYF. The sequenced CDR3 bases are TGCGCCAGCAGCCCGTGGAAAGGGACAGAAACGTACGAG.

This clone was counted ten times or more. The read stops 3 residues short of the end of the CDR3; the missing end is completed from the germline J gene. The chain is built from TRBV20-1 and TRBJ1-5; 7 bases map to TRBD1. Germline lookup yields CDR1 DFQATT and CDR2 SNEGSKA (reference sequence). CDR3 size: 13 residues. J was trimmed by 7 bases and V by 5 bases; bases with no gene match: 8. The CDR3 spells CSAGILQGQPQHF. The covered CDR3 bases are TGCAGTGCTGGGATTTTACAGGGGCAGCCC.

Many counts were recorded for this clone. The CDR3 here is CASSPGLAHSYEQYF. Partial CDR3 DNA: TGTGCCAGCAGCCCTGGACTAGCGCACTCCTACGAG. This chain links TRBV7-2 with TRBJ2-7; 9 bases are shared with TRBD2. The read ends 3 residues before the CDR3 terminus; that terminus is restored from the germline J gene. This CDR3 is 15 amino acids long. With 5 bases clipped from V and 0 bases from J, the junction kept 5 bases outside the gene matches. Germline V gives CDR1 SGHTA, CDR2 FQGNSA.

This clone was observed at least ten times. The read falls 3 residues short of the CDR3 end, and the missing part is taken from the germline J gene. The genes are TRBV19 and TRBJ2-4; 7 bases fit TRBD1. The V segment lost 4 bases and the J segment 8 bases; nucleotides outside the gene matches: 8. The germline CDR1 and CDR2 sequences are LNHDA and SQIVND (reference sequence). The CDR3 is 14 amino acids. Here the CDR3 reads CASSKRGGQDIQYF. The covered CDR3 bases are TGTGCCAGTAGTAAGCGAGGGGGCCAGGACATT.

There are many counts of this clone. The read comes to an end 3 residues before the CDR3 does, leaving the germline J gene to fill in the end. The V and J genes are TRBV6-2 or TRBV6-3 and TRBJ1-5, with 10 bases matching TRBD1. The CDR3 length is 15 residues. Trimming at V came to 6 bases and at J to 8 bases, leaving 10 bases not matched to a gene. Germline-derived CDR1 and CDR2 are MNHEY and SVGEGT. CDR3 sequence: CASRRGTGEIKPQHF. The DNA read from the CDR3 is TGTGCCAGCAGGAGAGGGACAGGGGAGATAAAGCCC.

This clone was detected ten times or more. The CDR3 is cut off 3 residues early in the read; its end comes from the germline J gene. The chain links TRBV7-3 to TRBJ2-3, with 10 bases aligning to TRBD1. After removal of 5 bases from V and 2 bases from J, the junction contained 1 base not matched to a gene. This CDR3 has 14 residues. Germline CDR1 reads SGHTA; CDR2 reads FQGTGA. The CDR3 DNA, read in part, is TGTGCCAGCAGCCGACAGGGGGCCACAGATACG. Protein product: CASSRQGATDT. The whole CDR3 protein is CASSRQGATDTQYF.

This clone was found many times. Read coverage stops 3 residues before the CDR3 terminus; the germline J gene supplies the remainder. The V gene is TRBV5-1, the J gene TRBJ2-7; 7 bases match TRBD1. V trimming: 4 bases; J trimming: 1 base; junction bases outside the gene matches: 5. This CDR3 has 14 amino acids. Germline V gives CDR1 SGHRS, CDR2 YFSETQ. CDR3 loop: CASSPGQRSYEQYF. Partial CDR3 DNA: TGCGCCAGCAGCCCGGGACAGAGATCCTACGAG.

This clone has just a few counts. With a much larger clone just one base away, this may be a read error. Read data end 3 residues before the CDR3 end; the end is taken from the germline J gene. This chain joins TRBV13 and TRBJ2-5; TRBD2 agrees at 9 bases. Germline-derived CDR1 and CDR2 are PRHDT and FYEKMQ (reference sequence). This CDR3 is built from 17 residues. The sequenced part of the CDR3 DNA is TGTGCCAGCAGCCGAACCTTTCCTAGCGGGACTAAAGATACC. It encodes CASSRTFPSGTKDT. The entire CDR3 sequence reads CASSRTFPSGTKDTQYF.

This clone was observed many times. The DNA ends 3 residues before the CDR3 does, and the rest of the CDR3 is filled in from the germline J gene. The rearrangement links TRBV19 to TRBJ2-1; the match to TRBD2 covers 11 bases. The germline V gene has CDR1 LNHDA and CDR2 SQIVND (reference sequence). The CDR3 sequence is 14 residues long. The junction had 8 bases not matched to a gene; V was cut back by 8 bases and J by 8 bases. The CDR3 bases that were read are TGTGCCAGTCAAACTAGCGGGAGAGGCGATGAG. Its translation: CASQTSGRGDE. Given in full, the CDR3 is CASQTSGRGDEQFF.

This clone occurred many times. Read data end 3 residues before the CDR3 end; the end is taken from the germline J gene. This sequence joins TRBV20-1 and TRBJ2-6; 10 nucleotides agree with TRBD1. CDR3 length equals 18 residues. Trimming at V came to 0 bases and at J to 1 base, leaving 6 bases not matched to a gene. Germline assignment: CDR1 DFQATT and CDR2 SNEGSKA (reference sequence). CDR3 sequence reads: CSARETTGGGSGANVLTF. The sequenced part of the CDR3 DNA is TGCAGTGCTAGAGAGACGACAGGGGGCGGATCTGGGGCCAACGTC.

The chain's CDR3 is CASSRGGNNEAFF. CDR3 bases read: TGTGCCAGCAGCCGGGGAGGAAACAATGAG. The gene calls are TRBV7-3 and TRBJ1-1; no clear D. The DNA ends 3 residues before the CDR3 does, and the rest of the CDR3 is filled in from the germline J gene. CDR1 SGHTA and CDR2 FQGTGA come from the germline V gene. This CDR3 has 13 amino acids.

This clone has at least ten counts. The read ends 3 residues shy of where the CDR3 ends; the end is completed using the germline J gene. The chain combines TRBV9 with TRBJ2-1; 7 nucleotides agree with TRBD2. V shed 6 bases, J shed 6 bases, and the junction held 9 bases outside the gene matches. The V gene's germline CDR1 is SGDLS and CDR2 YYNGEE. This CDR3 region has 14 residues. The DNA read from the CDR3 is TGTGCCAGCACCTTGACGGGGGGAACCAATGAG. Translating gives CASTLTGGTNE. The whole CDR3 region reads CASTLTGGTNEQFF.

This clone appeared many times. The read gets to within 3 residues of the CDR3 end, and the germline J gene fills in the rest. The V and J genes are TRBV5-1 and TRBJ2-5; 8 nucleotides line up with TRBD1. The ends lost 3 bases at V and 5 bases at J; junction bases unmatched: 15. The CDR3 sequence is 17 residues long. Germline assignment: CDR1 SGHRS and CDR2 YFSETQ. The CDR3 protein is CASSSRTGINLGETQYF. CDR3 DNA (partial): TGCGCCAGCAGCTCCCGGACAGGGATAAACCTAGGGGAGACC.

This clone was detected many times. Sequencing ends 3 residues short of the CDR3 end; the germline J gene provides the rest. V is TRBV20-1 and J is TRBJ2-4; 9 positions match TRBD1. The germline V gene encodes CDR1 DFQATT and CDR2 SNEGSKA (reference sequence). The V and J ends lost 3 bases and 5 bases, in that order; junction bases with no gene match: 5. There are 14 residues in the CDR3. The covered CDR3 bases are TGCAGTGCTAGCATACAGGGGGCCCAAAACATT. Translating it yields CSASIQGAQNI. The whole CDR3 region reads CSASIQGAQNIQYF.

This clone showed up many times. CDR3 sequence reads: CASSLAGGGTSGANVLTF. Incomplete CDR3 DNA: TGCGCCAGCAGCTTGGCCGGGGGAGGTACCTCTGGGGCCAACGTC. V gene TRBV5-1 combines with J gene TRBJ2-6, with a tentative D call TRBD2 (6 bases). Coverage ceases 3 residues before the CDR3 finishes, and the germline J gene fills in the end. Trimming shortened V by 0 bases and J by 0 bases, and 13 bases separated the two germline ends. CDR1 SGHRS and CDR2 YFSETQ come from the germline V gene. CDR3 length equals 18 residues.

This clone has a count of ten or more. The CDR3 is CASSPTSGVSYEQYF. Partial CDR3 DNA: TGCGCCAGCAGCCCGACTAGCGGGGTATCCTACGAG. The V and J genes are TRBV5-1 and TRBJ2-7, with 11 bases lining up with TRBD2. The CDR3 end lies 3 residues beyond the end of the read and is filled in from the germline J gene. The germline V gene has CDR1 SGHRS and CDR2 YFSETQ. CDR3 length: 15 amino acids. V was pared by 4 bases and J by 1 base, with 4 bases of the junction left unmatched.

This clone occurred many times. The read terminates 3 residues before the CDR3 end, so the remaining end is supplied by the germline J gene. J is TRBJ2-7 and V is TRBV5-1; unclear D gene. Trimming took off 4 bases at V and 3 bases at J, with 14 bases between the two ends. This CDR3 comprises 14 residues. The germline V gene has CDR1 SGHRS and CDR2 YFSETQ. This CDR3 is CASSLTELGYEQYF. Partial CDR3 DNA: TGCGCCAGCAGCCTGACTGAGTTGGGCTACGAG.